This T cell receptor (beta chain) derives from a study of blood T cells in healthy people across ages. General observations from the study: Estimated diversity, derived from one million T cells, was regarded as an underestimate. Correlation between TCR beta diversity and naive T cell percentage was strong. Both higher diversity and more naive CD4+ cells marked long-lived donors when set against aged donors. Without sorted subsets, naive and antigen-experienced compartments could not be conclusively compared.

The CDR3 length is 15 residues. Germline assignment: CDR1 SQVTM and CDR2 ANQGSEA. Trimming removed 3 bases from V and 6 bases from J; junction bases left unmatched: 7. A second PCR, run for about 6 to 12 cycles, used a sample-barcoded 5' primer plus a J-beta primer mix. TCRdb passed the 5' RACE reads through MiXCR, listing each CDR3 protein once. This repertoire shows about 1.8 million distinct CDR3 sequences, about 50% found once; its top ten account for roughly 2%. Concerning this clonotype: Its antigen is as yet unknown.

The chain carries TRBV29-1 and TRBJ2-3, with 12 bases that match TRBD2. The clonotype was recovered from a woman aged 40-49 years in good health. The specimen was blood. Here the CDR3 DNA reads TGCAGCGTTGATAGAGGACTAGCGGGGATGGATACGCAGTATTTT. Its protein is CSVDRGLAGMDTQYF.